A single sample gave rise to the 23 T cell receptor beta chains below, sequenced in a study of cytomegalovirus exposure and HLA in healthy donors. The PCR used 60 Vbeta and 13 Jbeta primers. Profiling relied on immunoSEQ multiplex PCR, and the TCRdb table lists in-frame clones only, not all of them. This sample has roughly 78,000 clones, with about 60% found just once. The sequenced sample was PBMCs. The receptors originated from a man aged 25-40 years in good health and CMV-seropositive.

The chain couples TRBV5-6 to TRBJ2-4, with 7 bases identical to TRBD2. The V and J ends lost 4 bases and 0 bases, in that order; junction bases with no gene match: 4. CDR3 length: 15 residues. Per the germline V gene, CDR1 is SGHDT and CDR2 is YYEEEE. DNA for the CDR3: TGTGCCAGCAGCGGTTGGGGGGGAGCCAAAAACATTCAGTACTTC. It specifies CASSGWGGAKNIQYF.

The genes are TRBV2 and TRBJ1-1; D remains ambiguous. CDR1 SNHLY and CDR2 FYNNEI come from the germline V gene. The CDR3 extends over 14 amino acids. V was trimmed by 8 bases and J by 1 base, leaving 14 bases between them. This CDR3 is CASLRESGNTEAFF. Here the CDR3 DNA reads TGTGCCAGCTTAAGGGAGAGCGGGAACACTGAAGCTTTCTTT.

This chain uses TRBV19 with TRBJ1-5; D remains ambiguous. The CDR3 is 13 residues long. V lost 2 bases to trimming and J lost 4 bases, with 6 bases between them. Germline CDR1 LNHDA, CDR2 SQIVND (reference sequence). In nucleotides, the CDR3 is TGTGCCAGTAGTATATACCAGAATCAGCCCCAGCATTTT. It encodes CASSIYQNQPQHF.

V gene TRBV29-1 combines with J gene TRBJ2-5; 12 bases are a match to TRBD2. V shed 6 bases, J shed 5 bases, and the junction held 10 bases outside the gene matches. This CDR3 has 15 residues. The germline gives CDR1 SQVTM, CDR2 ANQGSEA. The CDR3 here is CSVGTSGRKAETQYF. CDR3 bases: TGCAGCGTCGGAACTAGCGGGAGGAAGGCGGAGACCCAGTACTTC.

The genes are TRBV7-7 and TRBJ2-3, with D possibly being TRBD1 (6 bases). V dropped 4 bases and J dropped 6 bases, with 17 bases sitting between them. The CDR3 runs to 15 residues. Germline CDR1 reads SSHAT; CDR2 reads FNYEAQ (reference sequence). The CDR3 sequence: CASSSSGAGTDTQYF. DNA of the CDR3: TGTGCCAGCAGCTCCTCAGGGGCGGGTACGGATACGCAGTATTTT. The whole variable domain, remainder taken from reference TRBV7-7 and TRBJ2-3, is GAGVSQSPRYKVTKRGQDVTLRCDPISSHATLYWYQQALGQGPEFLTYFNYEAQPDKSGLPSDRFSAERPEGSISTLTIQRTEQRDSAMYRCASSSSGAGTDTQYFGPGTRLTVL.

The chain couples TRBV11-2 to TRBJ2-7, with 8 bases lining up with TRBD2. The germline gives CDR1 SGHAT, CDR2 FQNNGV. CDR3 length equals 17 residues. The ends lost 2 bases at V and 2 bases at J; junction bases unmatched: 11. The CDR3 region has the DNA TGTGCCAGCAGCTTATCATCGGGGAGCGGGAGACCCTACGAGCAGTACTTC. It encodes CASSLSSGSGRPYEQYF.

This clone was seen just once. The chain links TRBV6-1 to TRBJ1-2; D may be TRBD1 (5 bases). The V and J ends lost 5 bases and 4 bases respectively, with 11 bases between them. Germline values: CDR1 MNHNS, CDR2 SASEGT. This CDR3 spans 13 amino acids. CDR3: CASSQGLGYGYTF. CDR3 nucleotide sequence: TGTGCCAGCAGTCAGGGTCTGGGCTATGGCTACACCTTC.

There are a few counts of this clone. The chain combines TRBV4-1 with TRBJ2-1; D possibly corresponds to TRBD2 (5 bases). Germline loops: CDR1 MGHRA, CDR2 YSYEKL. CDR3 length: 15 residues. The ends were cut back, 3 bases at V and 7 bases at J, with 16 bases in the middle. The DNA of the CDR3 is TGCGCCAGCAGCCAGCCACCCGCTCCGGGGAATGAGCAGTTCTTC. Its translation: CASSQPPAPGNEQFF.

This rearrangement joins TRBV7-2 to TRBJ2-4; 9 bases are shared with TRBD2. Trimming took 7 bases from V and 8 from J; bases not matched to a gene: 12. Per germline, CDR1 SGHTA and CDR2 FQGNSA. CDR3 size: 15 residues. CDR3 amino acids: CASTQRGGGDYIQYF. The CDR3 nucleotides are TGTGCCAGCACCCAACGCGGGGGGGGCGATTACATTCAGTACTTC.

This clone was counted only a few times. The chain employs TRBV4-3 and TRBJ2-7; 10 bases agree with TRBD2. V gave up 2 bases and J gave up 1 base; unmatched junction bases: 5. Germline CDR1 reads LGHNA; CDR2 reads YSLEER. The CDR3 totals 16 residues. CDR3 bases: TGCGCCAGCAGCCAATCCTTAGCGGGAGGATCCTACGAGCAGTACTTC. Translated: CASSQSLAGGSYEQYF.

This clone turned up a few times. The chain joins TRBV7-9 to TRBJ2-1; 7 nucleotides align to TRBD2. V was clipped by 8 bases and J by 4 bases; unmatched bases: 11. The germline CDR1 and CDR2 sequences are SEHNR and FQNEAQ (reference sequence). The CDR3 extends over 15 amino acids. DNA of the CDR3: TGTGCCAGCCTCCGGGCTAGCGGATCTTACAATGAGCAGTTCTTC. Translated, it gives CASLRASGSYNEQFF.

V and J are TRBV28 and TRBJ1-1; 9 bases align to TRBD1. From germline, CDR1 is MDHEN and CDR2 SYDVKM. This CDR3 has 13 amino acids. Trimming removed 8 bases from V and 5 bases from J; junction bases left unmatched: 6. This CDR3 reads CASGSGTGTEAFF. For the CDR3, the DNA is TGTGCCAGCGGATCCGGGACAGGGACTGAAGCTTTCTTT.

This clone was observed many times. The rearrangement uses TRBV23-1 and TRBJ2-1; D gene uncertain. TRBV23-1 is assigned to the ORF class and has an uncertain function. Trimming shortened V by 2 bases and J by 4 bases, and 9 bases separated the two germline ends. The CDR3 length is 14 residues. CDR3 in amino acids: CASSQRSPYNEQFF. DNA for the CDR3: TGCGCCAGCAGTCAACGGAGCCCATACAATGAGCAGTTCTTC.

The chain links TRBV5-1 to TRBJ2-3; 8 bases match TRBD1. Germline V gene lookup returns CDR1 SGHRS and CDR2 YFSETQ. V trimming: 0 bases; J trimming: 2 bases; junction bases outside the gene matches: 2. This CDR3 region has 15 residues. CDR3 loop: CASSLGTGHTDTQYF. The CDR3, as DNA: TGCGCCAGCAGCTTGGGGACAGGGCACACAGATACGCAGTATTTT.

This rearrangement joins TRBV7-9 to TRBJ2-3, with 8 bases identical to TRBD2. Looked up from germline, CDR1 is SEHNR and CDR2 is FQNEAQ (reference sequence). Trimming at V came to 4 bases and at J to 4 bases, leaving 10 bases not matched to a gene. The CDR3 loop spans 16 amino acids. The CDR3 region is CASSYLRAGESDTQYF. The CDR3 coding sequence is TGTGCCAGCAGCTACCTTAGAGCGGGAGAGTCAGATACGCAGTATTTT.

This chain links TRBV4-3 with TRBJ2-3; maybe TRBD2 (6 bases). Trimming cost V 0 bases and J 4 bases, with 8 bases left between them. Germline V lookup: CDR1 LGHNA, CDR2 YSLEER. The CDR3 totals 14 residues. CDR3 DNA: TGCGCCAGCAGCCAAGAATGGGGGGCAGATACGCAGTATTTT. Its protein product is CASSQEWGADTQYF.

This clone occurred once. The chain has TRBV12-5 and TRBJ2-3; perhaps TRBD2 as D (6 bases). V lost 7 bases to trimming and J lost 2 bases, with 13 bases between them. The CDR3 covers 14 residues. Germline lookup yields CDR1 LGHNT and CDR2 FRNRAP. The CDR3, as DNA: TGTGCTAGTGCCACCGGACTACACACAGATACGCAGTATTTT. Its protein is CASATGLHTDTQYF.

CDR3 amino acids: CASSDNRYTEAFF. CDR3 DNA sequence: TGTGCCAGCAGTGACAACAGGTACACTGAAGCTTTCTTT. The genes are TRBV6-1 and TRBJ1-1; possible D gene TRBD1, 5 bases. The ends were cut back, 3 bases at V and 3 bases at J, with 8 bases in the middle. Germline CDR1 reads MNHNS; CDR2 reads SASEGT. There are 13 residues in the CDR3.

The chain carries TRBV7-9 and TRBJ2-2; TRBD2 might be the D (6 bases). V was cut by 5 bases and J by 1 base, with 17 bases left in between. Germline CDR1 reads SEHNR; CDR2 reads FQNEAQ (reference sequence). The length of the CDR3 is 17 residues. CDR3 in DNA: TGTGCCAGCAGCGTTAATCAGGGACTCAAGAACACCGGGGAGCTGTTTTTT. It is translated as CASSVNQGLKNTGELFF.

This clone has a single count. V usage is TRBV25-1 and J usage is TRBJ2-5, with TRBD1 matching 9 bases. Germline values: CDR1 MGHDK, CDR2 SYGVNS. Losses at the gene ends were 4 bases for V and 7 bases for J; bases not matched to a gene: 7. The CDR3 has 14 residues. CDR3 residues: CASSVGTGWATQYF. CDR3 DNA: TGTGCCAGCAGTGTGGGGACAGGGTGGGCGACCCAGTACTTC.

The chain joins TRBV30 to TRBJ1-5; D possibly corresponds to TRBD1 (5 bases). Trimming removed 2 bases at V and 0 bases at J, with 11 bases between. The germline V gene encodes CDR1 GTSNPN and CDR2 SVGIG (reference sequence). The CDR3 has 15 residues. The CDR3 is CAWSQFTGSNQPQHF. In DNA, the CDR3 is TGTGCCTGGAGTCAATTTACAGGTAGCAATCAGCCCCAGCATTTT.

This clone was found a few times. This chain joins TRBV19 and TRBJ2-7; 10 nucleotides line up with TRBD1. The CDR3 extends over 14 amino acids. V shed 5 bases, J shed 4 bases, and the junction held 5 bases outside the gene matches. Germline V gives CDR1 LNHDA, CDR2 SQIVND (reference sequence). CDR3 bases: TGTGCCAGTAGTGCCCGGACAGGGGGATACGAGCAGTACTTC. Its translation: CASSARTGGYEQYF.

The V and J genes are TRBV6-1 and TRBJ2-7, with 9 bases matching TRBD1. CDR1 is MNHNS, CDR2 SASEGT, per germline. The length of the CDR3 is 15 residues. V was clipped by 0 bases and J by 5 bases; unmatched bases: 5. CDR3 in DNA: TGTGCCAGCAGTGAAGCGATGGGACAGGGCCACGAGCAGTACTTC. Translation gives CASSEAMGQGHEQYF.